This record covers a single T cell receptor beta chain. The data belong to a study of Graves' ophthalmopathy and Graves' hyperthyroidism. Trimming took off 3 bases at V and 2 bases at J, with 14 bases between the two ends. This CDR3 is 15 amino acids long. From germline, CDR1 is SEHNR and CDR2 FQNEAQ (reference sequence). The authors amplified TCR beta CDR3 regions from RNA transcripts. HTBI primers served in a first-round RT-PCR, which a second-round multiplex PCR followed. A single record per CDR3 protein comes from TCRdb applying MiXCR to the multiplex PCR reads. This table has 650,000 to 900,000 distinct CDR3 sequences, 40% appearing once.

The chain employs TRBV7-9 and TRBJ2-7; TRBD2 might be the D (6 bases). Sequencing input: peripheral blood. The TCR originated in an adult man with Graves' ophthalmopathy. The DNA for the CDR3 is TGTGCCAGCAGCTTTACAGCGGGCGGAACCTACGAGCAGTACTTC. Amino acid sequence: CASSFTAGGTYEQYF.